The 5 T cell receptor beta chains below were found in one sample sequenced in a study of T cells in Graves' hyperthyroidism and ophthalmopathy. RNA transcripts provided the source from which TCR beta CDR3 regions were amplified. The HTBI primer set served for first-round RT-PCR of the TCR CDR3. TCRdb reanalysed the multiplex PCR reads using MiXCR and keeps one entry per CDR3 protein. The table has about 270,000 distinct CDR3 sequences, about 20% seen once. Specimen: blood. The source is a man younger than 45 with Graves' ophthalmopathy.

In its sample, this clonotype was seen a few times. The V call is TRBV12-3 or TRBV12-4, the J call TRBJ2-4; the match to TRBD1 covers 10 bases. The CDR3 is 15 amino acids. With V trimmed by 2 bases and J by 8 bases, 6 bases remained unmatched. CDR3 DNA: TGTGCCAGCAGTTTATGGGGGACAGGGGAATACATTCAGTACTTC. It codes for CASSLWGTGEYIQYF.

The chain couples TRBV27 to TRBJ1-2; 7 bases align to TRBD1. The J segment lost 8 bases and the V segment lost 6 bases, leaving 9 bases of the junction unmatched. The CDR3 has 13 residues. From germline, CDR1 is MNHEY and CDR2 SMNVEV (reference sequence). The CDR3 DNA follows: TGTGCCAGCAGCAGTCGAGGGGGCGGCGGCTACACCTTC. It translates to CASSSRGGGGYTF.

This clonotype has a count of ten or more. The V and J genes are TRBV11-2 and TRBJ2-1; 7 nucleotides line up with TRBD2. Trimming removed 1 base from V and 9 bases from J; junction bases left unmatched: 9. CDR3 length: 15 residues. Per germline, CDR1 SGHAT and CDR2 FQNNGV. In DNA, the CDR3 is TGTGCCAGCAGCTTAGGACTAGCCCTAGAGGGTGAGCAGTTCTTC. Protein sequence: CASSLGLALEGEQFF.

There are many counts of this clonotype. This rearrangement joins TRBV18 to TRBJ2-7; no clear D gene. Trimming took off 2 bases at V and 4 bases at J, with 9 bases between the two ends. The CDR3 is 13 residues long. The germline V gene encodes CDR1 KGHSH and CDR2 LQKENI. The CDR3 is CASSPGPRYEQYF. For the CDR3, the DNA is TGTGCCAGCTCACCAGGGCCCAGGTACGAGCAGTACTTC.

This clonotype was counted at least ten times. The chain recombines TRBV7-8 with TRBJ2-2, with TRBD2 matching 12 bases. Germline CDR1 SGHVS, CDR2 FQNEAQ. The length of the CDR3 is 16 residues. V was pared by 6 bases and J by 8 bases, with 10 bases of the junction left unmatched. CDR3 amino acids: CASRPASGRAWGELFF. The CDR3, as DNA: TGTGCCAGCAGGCCGGCTAGCGGGAGGGCCTGGGGGGAGCTGTTTTTT.